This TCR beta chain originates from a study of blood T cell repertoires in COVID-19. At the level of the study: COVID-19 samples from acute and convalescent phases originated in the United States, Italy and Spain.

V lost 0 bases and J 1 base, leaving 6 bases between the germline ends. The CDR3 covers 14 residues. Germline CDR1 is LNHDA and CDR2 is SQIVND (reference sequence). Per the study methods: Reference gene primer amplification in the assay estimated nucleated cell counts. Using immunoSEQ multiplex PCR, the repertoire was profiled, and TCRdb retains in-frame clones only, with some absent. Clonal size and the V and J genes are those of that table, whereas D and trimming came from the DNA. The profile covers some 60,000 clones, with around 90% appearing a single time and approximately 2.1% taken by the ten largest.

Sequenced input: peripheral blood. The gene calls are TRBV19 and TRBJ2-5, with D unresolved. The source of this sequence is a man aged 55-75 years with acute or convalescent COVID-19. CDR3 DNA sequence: TGTGCCAGTAGTATAGATTCCATCCAAGAGACCCAGTACTTC. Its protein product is CASSIDSIQETQYF.